The present entry profiles one T cell receptor (beta chain) with its context. The CDR3 totals 15 residues. J was trimmed by 3 bases and V by 2 bases; bases with no gene match: 3. Germline CDR1 reads MNHEY; CDR2 reads SVGAGI. The data stem from a study of T cell changes during pregnancy in multiple sclerosis. Profiled with immunoSEQ multiplex PCR; TCRdb holds only in-frame clones, not every one. The table shows around 75,000 clones, with 91% occurring only once. The starting material was CD4+ T cells from peripheral blood mononuclear cells, obtained in the third trimester of pregnancy. The rearrangement links TRBV6-5 to TRBJ1-2, with TRBD1 identical over 10 bases. This sequence was found in a female donor in good health, enrolled as a control in a pregnancy study. The DNA of the CDR3 is TGTGCCAGCAGTTACACGGGACAGGGGCACTATGGCTACACCTTC. This codes for CASSYTGQGHYGYTF.